This T cell receptor (beta chain) was recovered during a study of T cell repertoires in cytomegalovirus infection. Study details: Recently identified HLA-C-restricted CMV epitopes were used, and well-studied HLA-B-restricted CMV epitopes were used as well. A matching HLA type, together with CMV infection, was signaled by public TCR beta signatures.

Germline V lookup: CDR1 ENHRY, CDR2 SYGVKD. Trimming cost V 6 bases and J 7 bases, with 19 bases left between them. The CDR3 runs to 15 residues. This clonotype was seen more than once but under ten times. Its antigen is unknown. Study-level points and caveats: The ex vivo response was dominated by HLA-C-restricted CMV-specific TCR beta clonotypes.

TCRdb ran MiXCR on the reads and lists one entry per CDR3 protein. The data show about 920,000 distinct CDR3 sequences, less than 35% seen once. This TCR came from a human donor in good health (CMV status not recorded). Some clones in this sample may be carry-over from other donors' samples. This chain uses TRBV10-3 with TRBJ2-1, with D possibly being TRBD2 (6 bases). The sequenced sample was cultured CD8+ T cells from PBMCs, obtained from culture after CMV antigen stimulation. CDR3 protein: CAIRTGDPSVNEQFF. The CDR3 coding sequence is TGTGCCATCAGGACCGGGGACCCTAGCGTTAATGAGCAGTTCTTC.